This TCR beta chain derives from a study of immune evolution from preneoplasia to lung adenocarcinoma. At the level of the study: HLA loss of heterozygosity: about 7% AIS, over 12% MIA, about 35% ADC, none AAH.

The length of the CDR3 is 15 residues. V gave up 6 bases and J gave up 0 bases, with 12 bases separating them. Per the germline V gene, CDR1 is MNHNS and CDR2 is SASEGT. TCRdb's copy holds only in-frame clones and misses some; the assay was immunoSEQ multiplex PCR. This sample has roughly 2,200 clones, with about four fifths found just once. Nucleic acids came from premalignant or tumor cells enriched by macro-dissection. The chain links TRBV6-1 to TRBJ1-5; no reliable D call. The source is a person between 60 and 79 years old with lung adenocarcinoma. Sequencing used FFPE minimally invasive lung adenocarcinoma tissue. The CDR3 sequence: CASSPSADSNQPQHF. DNA for the CDR3: TGTGCCAGCAGCCCTTCGGCAGATAGCAATCAGCCCCAGCATTTT.